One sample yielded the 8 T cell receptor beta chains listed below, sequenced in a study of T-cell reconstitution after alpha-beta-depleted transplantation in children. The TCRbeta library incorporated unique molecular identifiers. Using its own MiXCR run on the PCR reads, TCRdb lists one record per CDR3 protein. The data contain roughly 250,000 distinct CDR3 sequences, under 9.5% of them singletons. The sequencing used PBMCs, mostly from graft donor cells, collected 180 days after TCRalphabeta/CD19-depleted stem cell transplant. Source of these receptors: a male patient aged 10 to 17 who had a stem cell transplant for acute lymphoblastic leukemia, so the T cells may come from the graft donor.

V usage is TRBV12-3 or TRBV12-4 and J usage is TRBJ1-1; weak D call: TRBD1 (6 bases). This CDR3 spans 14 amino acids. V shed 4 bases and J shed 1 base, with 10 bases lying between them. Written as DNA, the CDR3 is TGTGCCAGCAGTTCGTACAGGGAGAACACTGAAGCTTTCTTT. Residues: CASSSYRENTEAFF.

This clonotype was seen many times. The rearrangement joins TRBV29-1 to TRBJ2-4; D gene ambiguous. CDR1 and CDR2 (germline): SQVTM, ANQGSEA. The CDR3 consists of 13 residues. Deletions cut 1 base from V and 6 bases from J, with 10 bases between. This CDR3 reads CSVEAAPGNIQYF. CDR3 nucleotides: TGCAGCGTTGAAGCAGCCCCGGGAAACATTCAGTACTTC.

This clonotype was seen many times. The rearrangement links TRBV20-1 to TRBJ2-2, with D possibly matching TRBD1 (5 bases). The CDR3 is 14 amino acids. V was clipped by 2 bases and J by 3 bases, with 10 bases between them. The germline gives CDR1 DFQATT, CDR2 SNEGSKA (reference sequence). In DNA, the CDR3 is TGCAGTGCTAGATCCAGGGATGACACCGGGGAGCTGTTTTTT. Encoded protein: CSARSRDDTGELFF.

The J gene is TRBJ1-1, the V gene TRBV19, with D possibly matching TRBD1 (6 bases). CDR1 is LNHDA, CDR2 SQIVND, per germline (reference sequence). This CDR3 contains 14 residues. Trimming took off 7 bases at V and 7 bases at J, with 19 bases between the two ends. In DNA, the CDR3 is TGTGCCAGTACTCCACGGACAGCCGGACTTGAAGCTTTCTTT. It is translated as CASTPRTAGLEAFF.

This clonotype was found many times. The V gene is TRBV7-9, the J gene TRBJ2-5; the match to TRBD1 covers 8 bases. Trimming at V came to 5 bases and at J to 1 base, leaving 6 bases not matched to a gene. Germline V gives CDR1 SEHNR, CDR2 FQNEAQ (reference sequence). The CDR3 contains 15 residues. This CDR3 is CASSNWTGSQETQYF. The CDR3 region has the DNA TGTGCCAGCAGCAACTGGACAGGGTCCCAAGAGACCCAGTACTTC.

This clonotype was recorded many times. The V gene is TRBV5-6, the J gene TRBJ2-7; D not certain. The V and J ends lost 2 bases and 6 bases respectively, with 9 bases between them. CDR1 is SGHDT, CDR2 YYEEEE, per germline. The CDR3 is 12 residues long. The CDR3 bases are TGTGCCAGCAGCTTAGGACGGAGCGAGCAGTACTTC. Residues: CASSLGRSEQYF.

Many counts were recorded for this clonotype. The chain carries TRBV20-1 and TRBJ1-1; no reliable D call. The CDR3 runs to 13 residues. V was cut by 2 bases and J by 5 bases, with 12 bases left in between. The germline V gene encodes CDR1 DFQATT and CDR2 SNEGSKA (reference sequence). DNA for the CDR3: TGCAGTGCTAGATCCAGACGGTGGACTGAAGCTTTCTTT. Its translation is CSARSRRWTEAFF.

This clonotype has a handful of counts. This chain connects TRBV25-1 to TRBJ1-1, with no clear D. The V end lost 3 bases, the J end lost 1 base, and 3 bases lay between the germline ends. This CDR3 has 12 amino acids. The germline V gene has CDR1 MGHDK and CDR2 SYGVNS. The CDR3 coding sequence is TGTGCCAGCAGTGAGGGGAACACTGAAGCTTTCTTT. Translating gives CASSEGNTEAFF.